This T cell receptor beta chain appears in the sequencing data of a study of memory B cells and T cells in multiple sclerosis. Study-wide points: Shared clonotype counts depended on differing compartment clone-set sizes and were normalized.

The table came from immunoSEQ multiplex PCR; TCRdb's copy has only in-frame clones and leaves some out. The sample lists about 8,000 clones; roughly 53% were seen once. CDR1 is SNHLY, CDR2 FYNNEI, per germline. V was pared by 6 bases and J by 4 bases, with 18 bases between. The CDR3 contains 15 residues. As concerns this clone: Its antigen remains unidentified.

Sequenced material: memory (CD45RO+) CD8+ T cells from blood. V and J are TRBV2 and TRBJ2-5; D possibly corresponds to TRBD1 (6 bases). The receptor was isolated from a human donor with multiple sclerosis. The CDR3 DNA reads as TGTGCCAGCAGAACGGGAACAGGGTTACTAGAGACCCAGTACTTC. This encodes CASRTGTGLLETQYF.